This T cell receptor (beta chain) was sequenced during a study of blood T cell repertoires in COVID-19. This CDR3 comprises 11 residues. Deletions cut 6 bases from V and 4 bases from J, with 7 bases between. Germline CDR1 DFQATT, CDR2 SNEGSKA (reference sequence). Clones were read by immunoSEQ multiplex PCR, and TCRdb kept only the in-frame ones, dropping some. The sample comprises over 150,000 clones, more than 70% of which are singletons, and roughly a tenth rests with the top ten. This chain connects TRBV20-1 to TRBJ2-1; unclear D gene. This receptor was taken from a woman of 80 years or more with active or convalescent COVID-19. The sample was peripheral blood. For the CDR3, the DNA is TGCAGTGCCGTACAGTACAATGAGCAGTTCTTC. Translating it yields CSAVQYNEQFF.